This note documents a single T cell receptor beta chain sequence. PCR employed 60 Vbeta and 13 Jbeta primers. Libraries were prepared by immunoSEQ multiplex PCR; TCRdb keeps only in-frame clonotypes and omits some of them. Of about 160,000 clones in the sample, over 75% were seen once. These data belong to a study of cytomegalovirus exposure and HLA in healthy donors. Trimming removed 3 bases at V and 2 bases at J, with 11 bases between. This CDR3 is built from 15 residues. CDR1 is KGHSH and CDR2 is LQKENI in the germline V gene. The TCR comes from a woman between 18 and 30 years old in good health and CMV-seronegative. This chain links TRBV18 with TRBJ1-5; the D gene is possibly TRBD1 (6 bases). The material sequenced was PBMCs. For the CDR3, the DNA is TGTGCCAGCTCACCGGGGGGGCCGGGCAATCAGCCCCAGCATTTT. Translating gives CASSPGGPGNQPQHF.